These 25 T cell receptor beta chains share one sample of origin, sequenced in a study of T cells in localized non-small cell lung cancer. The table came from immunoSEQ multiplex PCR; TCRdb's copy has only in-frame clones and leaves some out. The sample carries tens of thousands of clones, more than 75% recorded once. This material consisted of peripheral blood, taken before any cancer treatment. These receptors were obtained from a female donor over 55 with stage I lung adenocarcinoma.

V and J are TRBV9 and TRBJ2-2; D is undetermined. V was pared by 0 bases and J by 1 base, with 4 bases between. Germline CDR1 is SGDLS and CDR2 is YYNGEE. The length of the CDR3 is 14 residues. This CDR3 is CASSVVQNTGELFF. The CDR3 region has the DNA TGTGCCAGCAGCGTAGTACAGAACACCGGGGAGCTGTTTTTT.

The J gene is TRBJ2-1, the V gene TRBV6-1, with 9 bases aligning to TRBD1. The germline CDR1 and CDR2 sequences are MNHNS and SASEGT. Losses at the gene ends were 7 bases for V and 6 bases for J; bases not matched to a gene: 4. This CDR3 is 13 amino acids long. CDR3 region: CASKQGARNEQFF. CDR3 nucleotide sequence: TGTGCCAGCAAACAGGGGGCGCGCAATGAGCAGTTCTTC.

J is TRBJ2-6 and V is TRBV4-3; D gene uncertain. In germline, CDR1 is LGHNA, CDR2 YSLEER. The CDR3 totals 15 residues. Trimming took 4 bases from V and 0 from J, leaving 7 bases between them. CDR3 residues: CASSPDTSGANVLTF. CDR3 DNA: TGCGCCAGCAGCCCAGACACCTCTGGGGCCAACGTCCTGACTTTC.

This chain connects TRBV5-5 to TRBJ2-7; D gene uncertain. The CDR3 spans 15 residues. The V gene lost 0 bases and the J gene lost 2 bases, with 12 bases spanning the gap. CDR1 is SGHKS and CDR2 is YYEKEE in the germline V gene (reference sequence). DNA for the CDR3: TGTGCCAGCAGCTTGGCCTTAGGCACAGCCTACGAGCAGTACTTC. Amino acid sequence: CASSLALGTAYEQYF.

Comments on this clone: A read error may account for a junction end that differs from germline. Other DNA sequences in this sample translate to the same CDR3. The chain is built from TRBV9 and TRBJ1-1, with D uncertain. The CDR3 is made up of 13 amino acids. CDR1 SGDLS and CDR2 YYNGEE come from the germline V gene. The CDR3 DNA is TGTGCCAGCAGCGTCGACGTGAACACTGAAGCCTTCTTT. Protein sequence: CASSVDVNTEAFF.

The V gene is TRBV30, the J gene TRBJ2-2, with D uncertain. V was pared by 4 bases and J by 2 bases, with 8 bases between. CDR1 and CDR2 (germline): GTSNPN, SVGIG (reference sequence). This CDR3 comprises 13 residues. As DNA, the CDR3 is TGTGCCTGGAATCATGGCAACACCGGGGAGCTGTTTTTT. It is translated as CAWNHGNTGELFF.

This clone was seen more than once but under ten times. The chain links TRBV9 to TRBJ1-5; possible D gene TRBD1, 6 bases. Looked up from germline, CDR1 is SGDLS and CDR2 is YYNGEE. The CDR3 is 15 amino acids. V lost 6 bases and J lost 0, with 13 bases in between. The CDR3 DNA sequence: TGTGCCAGCAACCCACAGGGTATTAGCAATCAGCCCCAGCATTTT. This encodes CASNPQGISNQPQHF.

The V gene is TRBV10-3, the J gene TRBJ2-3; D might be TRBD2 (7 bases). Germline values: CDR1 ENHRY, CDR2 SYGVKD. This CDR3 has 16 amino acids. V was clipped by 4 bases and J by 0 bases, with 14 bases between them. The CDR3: CAISGLEGGSTDTQYF. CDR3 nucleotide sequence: TGTGCCATCAGTGGATTGGAGGGGGGGAGCACAGATACGCAGTATTTT.

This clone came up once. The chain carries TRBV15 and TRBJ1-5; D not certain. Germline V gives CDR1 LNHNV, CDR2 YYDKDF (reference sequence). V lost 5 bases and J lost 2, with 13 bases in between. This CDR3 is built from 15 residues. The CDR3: CATSRRGVGNQPQHF. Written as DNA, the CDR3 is TGTGCCACCAGCCGGCGGGGTGTGGGCAATCAGCCCCAGCATTTT.

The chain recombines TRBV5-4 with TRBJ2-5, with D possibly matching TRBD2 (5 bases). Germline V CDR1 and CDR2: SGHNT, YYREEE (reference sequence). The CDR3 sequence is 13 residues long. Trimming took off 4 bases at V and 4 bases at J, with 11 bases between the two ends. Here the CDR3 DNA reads TGTGCCAGCAGCCGGGGTGTGGGAGAGACCCAGTACTTC. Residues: CASSRGVGETQYF.

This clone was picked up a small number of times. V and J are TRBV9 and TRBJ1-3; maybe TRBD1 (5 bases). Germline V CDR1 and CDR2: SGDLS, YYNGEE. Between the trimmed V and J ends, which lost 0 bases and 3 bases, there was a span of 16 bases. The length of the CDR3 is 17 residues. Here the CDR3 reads CASSVEVQGRRGNTIYF. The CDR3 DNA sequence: TGTGCCAGCAGCGTAGAGGTCCAGGGCCGACGTGGAAACACCATATATTTT.

The CDR3 sequence is CASSSRSETQYF. The CDR3 nucleotides read TGTGCCAGCAGCTCCCGGTCGGAGACCCAGTACTTC. V gene TRBV5-4 combines with J gene TRBJ2-5; D is unclear. The V gene lost 3 bases and the J gene lost 5 bases, with 8 bases spanning the gap. In germline, CDR1 is SGHNT, CDR2 YYREEE (reference sequence). The CDR3 spans 12 residues.

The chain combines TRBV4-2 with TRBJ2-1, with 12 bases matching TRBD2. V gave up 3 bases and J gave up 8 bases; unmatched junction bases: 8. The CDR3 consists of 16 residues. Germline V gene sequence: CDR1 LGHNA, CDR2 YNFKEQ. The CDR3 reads CASSQELAGGRHEQFF. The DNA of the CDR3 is TGTGCCAGCAGCCAGGAACTAGCGGGGGGCCGGCATGAGCAGTTCTTC.

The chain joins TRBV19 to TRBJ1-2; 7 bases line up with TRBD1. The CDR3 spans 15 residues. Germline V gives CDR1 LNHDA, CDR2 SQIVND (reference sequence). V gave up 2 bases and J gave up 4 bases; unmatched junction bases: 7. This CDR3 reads CASSIRTGGGYGYTF. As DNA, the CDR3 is TGTGCCAGTAGTATACGGACAGGCGGCGGCTATGGCTACACCTTC.

DNA for the CDR3: TGTGCCAGCAGTTGGGGGAAGAATTCACCCCTCCACTTT. It is translated as CASSWGKNSPLHF. The J gene is TRBJ1-6, the V gene TRBV27; D possibly corresponds to TRBD1 (5 bases). V was clipped by 4 bases and J by 7 bases, with 8 bases between them. CDR1 and CDR2 from the germline V gene are MNHEY and SMNVEV (reference sequence). CDR3 length equals 13 residues.

Written as DNA, the CDR3 is TGTGCCAGCAGCTTAGGGAGTCTAGCGGGAATTTACGAGCAGTACTTC. This gives the protein CASSLGSLAGIYEQYF. The rearrangement joins TRBV7-2 to TRBJ2-7; 9 positions match TRBD2. The length of the CDR3 is 16 residues. J lost 4 bases, V lost 1 base, and 8 bases had no gene match. Germline V CDR1 and CDR2: SGHTA, FQGNSA.

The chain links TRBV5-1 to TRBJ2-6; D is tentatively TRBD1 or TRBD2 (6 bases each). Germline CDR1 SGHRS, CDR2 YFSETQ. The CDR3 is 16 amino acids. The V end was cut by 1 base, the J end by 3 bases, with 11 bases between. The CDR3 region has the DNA TGCGCCAGCAGCTTGTGGGGGGCAAATGGGGCCAACGTCCTGACTTTC. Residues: CASSLWGANGANVLTF.

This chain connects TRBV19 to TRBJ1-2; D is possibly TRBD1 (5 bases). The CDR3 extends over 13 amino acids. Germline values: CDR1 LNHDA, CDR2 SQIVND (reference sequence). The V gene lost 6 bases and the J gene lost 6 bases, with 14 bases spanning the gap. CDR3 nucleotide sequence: TGTGCCAGTAGCACCATGGGGGGTAATGGCTACACCTTC. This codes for CASSTMGGNGYTF.

CDR3 sequence reads: CASSLAGSRADTQYF. In nucleotides, the CDR3 is TGTGCCAGCAGCTTAGCGGGAAGTCGGGCAGATACGCAGTATTTT. The rearrangement joins TRBV7-9 to TRBJ2-3; no definite D call. The germline gives CDR1 SEHNR, CDR2 FQNEAQ (reference sequence). This CDR3 is 15 amino acids long. The ends were cut back, 0 bases at V and 4 bases at J, with 11 bases in the middle.

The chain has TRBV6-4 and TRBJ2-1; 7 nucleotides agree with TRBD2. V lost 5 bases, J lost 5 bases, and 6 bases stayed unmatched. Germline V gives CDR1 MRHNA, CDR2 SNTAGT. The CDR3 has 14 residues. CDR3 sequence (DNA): TGTGCCAGCAGTCTGACTAGCTACAACAATGAGCAGTTCTTC. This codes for CASSLTSYNNEQFF.

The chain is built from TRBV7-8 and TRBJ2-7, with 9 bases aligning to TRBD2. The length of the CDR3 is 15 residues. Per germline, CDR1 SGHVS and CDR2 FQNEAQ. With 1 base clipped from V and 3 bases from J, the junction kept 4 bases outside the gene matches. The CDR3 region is CASSLGAGGGYEQYF. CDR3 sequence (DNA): TGTGCCAGCAGCTTAGGCGCGGGGGGGGGCTACGAGCAGTACTTC.

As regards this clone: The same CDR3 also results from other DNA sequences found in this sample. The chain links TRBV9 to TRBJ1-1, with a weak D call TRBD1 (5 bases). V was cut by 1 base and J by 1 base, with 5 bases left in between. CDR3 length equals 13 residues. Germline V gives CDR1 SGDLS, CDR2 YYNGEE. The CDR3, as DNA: TGTGCCAGCAGCGTAACAGGGAACACTGAAGCTTTCTTT. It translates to CASSVTGNTEAFF.

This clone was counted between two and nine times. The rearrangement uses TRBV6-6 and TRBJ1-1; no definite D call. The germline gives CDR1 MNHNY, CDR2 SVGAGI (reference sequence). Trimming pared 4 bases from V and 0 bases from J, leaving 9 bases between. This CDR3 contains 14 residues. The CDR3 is CASSLGFLNTEAFF. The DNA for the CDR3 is TGTGCCAGCAGTTTAGGGTTTTTGAACACTGAAGCTTTCTTT.

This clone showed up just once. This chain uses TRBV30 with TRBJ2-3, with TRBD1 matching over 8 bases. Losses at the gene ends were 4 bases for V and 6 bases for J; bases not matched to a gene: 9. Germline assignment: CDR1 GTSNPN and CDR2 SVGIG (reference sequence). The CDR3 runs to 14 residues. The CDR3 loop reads CAWNPQGAGDTQYF. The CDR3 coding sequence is TGTGCCTGGAATCCGCAGGGGGCAGGGGATACGCAGTATTTT.

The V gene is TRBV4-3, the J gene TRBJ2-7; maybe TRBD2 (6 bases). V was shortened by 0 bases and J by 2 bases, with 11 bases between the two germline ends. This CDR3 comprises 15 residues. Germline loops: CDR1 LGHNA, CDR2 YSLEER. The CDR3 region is CASSQDRTGAYEQYF. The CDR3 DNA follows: TGCGCCAGCAGCCAAGACCGGACGGGAGCCTACGAGCAGTACTTC.